The rows below give T cell receptor beta chains drawn from one sample of a study of MAIT cells during Salmonella Paratyphi A infection. MiXCR was run by TCRdb on the 5' RACE reads, yielding one entry per CDR3 protein. The sample yields about 730 distinct CDR3 sequences, roughly 33% seen once. Sequenced here: MAIT cells from PBMCs, sampled at the last sampling point of the challenge study. The receptors shown here come from a person between 18 and 75 years old who was deliberately infected with Salmonella Paratyphi A in a paratyphoid fever challenge study. The CDR3 runs from the conserved cysteine through the conserved F or W. Fields, in order: CDR3 DNA, CDR3 protein, clone size, J gene, CDR3 length, V gene, D gene. D genes are given only for firm matches. Expanded clones get a size class; other rows say once, few or many, or leave the size out.

TGTGCCAGCAGCTTAGGGCCCAGGGGGCTCTACGAGCAGTACTTC CASSLGPRGLYEQYF few TRBJ2-7 15 TRBV7-2 TRBD1
TGTGCCAGCAGTCCCGGACAGGGAAACACCGGGGAGCTGTTTTTT CASSPGQGNTGELFF NA TRBJ2-2 15 TRBV6-4 TRBD1
TGTGCCACCAGCAGGTTGGGACTTCAAGAGACCCAGTACTTC CATSRLGLQETQYF NA TRBJ2-5 14 TRBV15 NA
TGTGCCAGCAGTTACTCGGACACCCCAACTGGCAATCAGCCCCAGCATTTT CASSYSDTPTGNQPQHF large TRBJ1-5 17 TRBV6-2/TRBV6-3 NA
TGCAGTGCTAGAGATCTCGCGGCGGGGGACACAGATACGCAGTATTTT CSARDLAAGDTDTQYF NA TRBJ2-3 16 TRBV20-1 TRBD2
TGTGCCAGCAGTTGGGACTCTGGGGCCAACGTCCTGACTTTC CASSWDSGANVLTF few TRBJ2-6 14 TRBV6-2/TRBV6-3 NA
TGTGCCAGCAGTGAAACAGGGGAGGCCAACGTCCTGACTTTC CASSETGEANVLTF large TRBJ2-6 14 TRBV25-1 TRBD1
TGCAGTGCTAGAGATCTGACTAGCAGTTACAATGAGCAGTTCTTC CSARDLTSSYNEQFF medium-sized TRBJ2-1 15 TRBV20-1 TRBD2
TGCGCCAGCAGCTTGGGTTACAACACCGGGGAGCTGTTTTTT CASSLGYNTGELFF NA TRBJ2-2 14 TRBV5-1 NA
TGCGCCAGCAGCCAGGGACAGGGGGGGGCTGAAAAACTGTTTTTT CASSQGQGGAEKLFF large TRBJ1-4 15 TRBV4-3 TRBD1
TGTGCCAGCAGCTCGAACCCCGGGACGGGGGCTGAAGCTTTCTTT CASSSNPGTGAEAFF few TRBJ1-1 15 TRBV7-9 NA
TGCGCCAGCAGCTTGTACAATGAGCAGTTCTTC CASSLYNEQFF NA TRBJ2-1 11 TRBV5-1 NA
TGTGCCAGCAGTGAAGGGGCGGATAATTCACCCCTCCACTTT CASSEGADNSPLHF hyperexpanded TRBJ1-6 14 TRBV6-4 NA
TGTGCCAGCAGCCAAGGACCGGAGGGAATCGGGGAGCTGTTTTTT CASSQGPEGIGELFF NA TRBJ2-2 15 TRBV4-2 NA
TGTGCCAGCCGCGGGGGCGGCACCGGGGAGCTGTTTTTT CASRGGGTGELFF NA TRBJ2-2 13 TRBV9 NA
TGTGCCAGCAGCCAAGATGGTCGAGCGGGGGGGCCGGAGACCCAGTACTTC CASSQDGRAGGPETQYF few TRBJ2-5 17 TRBV4-2 TRBD2
TGTGCCACCAGCAGGGACAGTCCCTACGAGCAGTACTTC CATSRDSPYEQYF NA TRBJ2-7 13 TRBV15 NA
TGTGCCAGCAGCCAGACTAGCGGGGGCTCTGGGGCCAACGTCCTGACTTTC CASSQTSGGSGANVLTF NA TRBJ2-6 17 TRBV4-2 TRBD2
TGTGCCAGCAGCCGACAGGTCCAAGAGACCCAGTACTTC CASSRQVQETQYF few TRBJ2-5 13 TRBV6-5 NA
TGTGCCAGCAGCCGGGAGACTAGCGGGGGGTCCCCCTACAATGAGCAGTTCTTC CASSRETSGGSPYNEQFF medium-sized TRBJ2-1 18 TRBV4-2 TRBD2
TGCAGTGCTAGAGATCCCCCGAGGGGGTACGAGCAGTACTTC CSARDPPRGYEQYF few TRBJ2-7 14 TRBV20-1 NA
TGTGCCAGCAGTGACGGGCAAGAGACCCAGTACTTC CASSDGQETQYF NA TRBJ2-5 12 TRBV2 NA
TGCAGTGCTAGAGGAGGGGAGCCCTACAATGAGCAGTTCTTC CSARGGEPYNEQFF NA TRBJ2-1 14 TRBV20-1 NA
TGCAGTGCTAGCTTTACCCATATAGGGTCCTCCTACAATGAGCAGTTCTTC CSASFTHIGSSYNEQFF large TRBJ2-1 17 TRBV20-1 NA
TGCGCCAGCAGCCAAGTGGACAGGAACACTGAAGCTTTCTTT CASSQVDRNTEAFF NA TRBJ1-1 14 TRBV4-1 NA
TGCAGTGCTAGGCGGGAGTATTGGGACGAGCAGTACTTC CSARREYWDEQYF NA TRBJ2-7 13 TRBV20-1 TRBD2
TGTGCCGGGGACACAGGGGACCTTGCCGAGCAGTACTTC CAGDTGDLAEQYF NA TRBJ2-7 13 TRBV6-1 TRBD1
TGTGCCAGAAAACTAGCGGGAGAGATCAATGAGCAGTTCTTC CARKLAGEINEQFF hyperexpanded TRBJ2-1 14 TRBV2 TRBD2
TGTGCCACCAGTGAAGGGGACAGGGGCGAAGCTTTCTTT CATSEGDRGEAFF NA TRBJ1-1 13 TRBV24-1 TRBD1
TGTGCCAGCAGTGAATCCCCTAGCGGGAGGATAGATACGCAGTATTTT CASSESPSGRIDTQYF hyperexpanded TRBJ2-3 16 TRBV6-4 TRBD2
TGCGCCAGCAGCCAATCGGGGGAAGATGGGGCCAACGTCCTGACTTTC CASSQSGEDGANVLTF large TRBJ2-6 16 TRBV4-3 NA
TGTGCCACCAGTGATTTGGGATCCTACGAGCAGTACTTC CATSDLGSYEQYF NA TRBJ2-7 13 TRBV24-1 NA
TGTGCCAGCAGTTACTCCACAGGAACTGGGGCCAACGTCCTGACTTTC CASSYSTGTGANVLTF NA TRBJ2-6 16 TRBV6-5 NA
TGTGCCAGCAGTGAAGCGGCAGGGGAGGGGGAAAAACTGTTTTTT CASSEAAGEGEKLFF few TRBJ1-4 15 TRBV6-1 NA
TGCGCCAGCAGCCTATCGGGACAGACAAACACCGGGGAGCTGTTTTTT CASSLSGQTNTGELFF NA TRBJ2-2 16 TRBV4-1 TRBD1
TGTGCCAGCAGCCAAGCCCTCGCGGGGGGGCAAGATACGCAGTATTTT CASSQALAGGQDTQYF NA TRBJ2-3 16 TRBV4-2 TRBD2
TGTGCCAGCAGATGGGGTTTCATAGGGGAGACCCAGTACTTC CASRWGFIGETQYF few TRBJ2-5 14 TRBV7-2 NA
TGCAGTGCTAGAAGCGGGCCAGAGAGTCAGCCCCAGCATTTT CSARSGPESQPQHF NA TRBJ1-5 14 TRBV20-1 NA
TGTGCCAGCAGCAACACGGGTGAGGCCTACAATGAGCAGTTCTTC CASSNTGEAYNEQFF few TRBJ2-1 15 TRBV27 NA
TGCAGTGCTAGTGTAGTACAGGGGAGCAATCAGCCCCAGCATTTT CSASVVQGSNQPQHF few TRBJ1-5 15 TRBV20-1 TRBD1
TGCAGTGCTAGAGATCTCCAGGGCACTGAAGCTTTCTTT CSARDLQGTEAFF hyperexpanded TRBJ1-1 13 TRBV20-1 NA
TGCAGTGCTAAGGAGGGTGCGAACACTGAAGCTTTCTTT CSAKEGANTEAFF NA TRBJ1-1 13 TRBV20-1 NA
TGTGCCAGCAGTGGACAGGGCCCCAACACCTACAATGAGCAGTTCTTC CASSGQGPNTYNEQFF NA TRBJ2-1 16 TRBV6-1 TRBD1
TGCAGTGCTAGAGATCTAGCGAGCTCCTACAATGAGCAGTTCTTC CSARDLASSYNEQFF NA TRBJ2-1 15 TRBV20-1 NA
TGTGCCAGCAGCGGGCGACACGGGCTGACTTTC CASSGRHGLTF NA TRBJ2-6 11 TRBV7-9 NA
TGTGCCAGCAGTGACTCGACTAGCGGGGGTGGCCCAGATACGCAGTATTTT CASSDSTSGGGPDTQYF NA TRBJ2-3 17 TRBV6-4 TRBD2
TGCAGTGCTAGGGGCCGGGACCAGCAAGAGACCCAGTACTTC CSARGRDQQETQYF few TRBJ2-5 14 TRBV20-1 NA
TGCAGTGCTAGAGATAACCGGCGAGGGGATACCGGGGAGCTGTTTTTT CSARDNRRGDTGELFF large TRBJ2-2 16 TRBV20-1 NA
TGTGCCAGCAGTGACGGGACAGGGGACACAGATACGCAGTATTTT CASSDGTGDTDTQYF NA TRBJ2-3 15 TRBV6-4 TRBD1
TGCAGTGCTAGAGAGGGGGGCCAGGGCGATTATTCACCCCTCCACTTT CSAREGGQGDYSPLHF few TRBJ1-6 16 TRBV20-1 NA
TGCAGTGCTAGAGCGGGTGATACGGAGCAGTACTTC CSARAGDTEQYF NA TRBJ2-7 12 TRBV20-1 NA
TGCAGTGCTAGAACCCCGACAGGGGGGGACACCGGGGAGCTGTTTTTT CSARTPTGGDTGELFF few TRBJ2-2 16 TRBV20-1 TRBD1
TGCGCCAGCAGCGATGTCGATACGCAGTATTTT CASSDVDTQYF few TRBJ2-3 11 TRBV5-1 NA